The rows below give T cell receptor beta chains drawn from one sample of a study of vaccination and CD4 T cells after COVID-19. Each CDR3 protein gets one entry after TCRdb re-called the PCR reads with MiXCR. The sample has just over 14,000 distinct CDR3 sequences; 50% to 55% are singletons. Their cognate antigens are unknown. The sample taken for sequencing was CD4+ T cells from blood, cultured in vitro. The receptors here all came from a human donor who had recovered from COVID-19. Each CDR3 is given with its conserved first and last residue. The D gene is left open where the match is weak. Expanded clones are given a class, and other clones once, few, many or no size at all.

TRBV7-8,NA,TRBJ2-5,NA,CASNSVGQETQYF,TGTGCCAGCAACTCCGTTGGGCAAGAGACCCAGTACTTC
TRBV6-1,NA,TRBJ2-1,NA,CASSEIFPGEQFF,TGTGCCAGCAGTGAAATTTTTCCCGGTGAGCAGTTCTTC
TRBV30,NA,TRBJ1-5,NA,CAWSNGGGNQPQHF,TGTGCCTGGAGTAACGGGGGCGGCAATCAGCCCCAGCATTTT
TRBV20-1,NA,TRBJ1-1,NA,CSAIRDWAFF,TGCAGTGCTATAAGGGATTGGGCTTTCTTT
TRBV18,NA,TRBJ2-5,NA,CASSPDEETQYF,TGTGCCAGCTCACCGGACGAAGAGACCCAGTACTTC
TRBV7-2,NA,TRBJ2-3,TRBD2,CASSSRLAGADTQYF,TGTGCCAGCAGCTCCCGACTAGCGGGAGCAGATACGCAGTATTTT
TRBV20-1,NA,TRBJ2-5,NA,CSGQARGETQYF,TGCAGTGGGCAGGCTAGGGGAGAGACCCAGTACTTC
TRBV20-1,NA,TRBJ2-3,NA,CSVPDSTDTQYF,TGCAGTGTTCCCGATAGCACAGATACGCAGTATTTT
TRBV29-1,NA,TRBJ2-2,TRBD2,CSVEGLAGGPGGELFF,TGCAGCGTTGAGGGACTAGCGGGAGGGCCTGGCGGGGAGCTGTTTTTT
TRBV18,NA,TRBJ1-1,NA,CASSPRHENTEAFF,TGTGCCAGCTCACCACGGCACGAGAACACTGAAGCTTTCTTT
TRBV12-3/TRBV12-4,NA,TRBJ2-2,NA,CASSLIARNTGELFF,TGTGCCAGCAGTTTAATAGCGAGGAACACCGGGGAGCTGTTTTTT
TRBV11-2,once,TRBJ1-2,NA,CASSLEPGRIYGYTF,TGTGCCAGCAGCTTAGAACCGGGACGGATCTATGGCTACACCTTC
TRBV6-1,NA,TRBJ1-2,NA,CASSGRGGYGYTF,TGTGCCAGCTCGGGGAGGGGAGGCTATGGCTACACCTTC
TRBV7-2,NA,TRBJ2-7,NA,CASSLPSRHYEQYF,TGTGCCAGCAGCTTACCGTCCCGGCACTACGAGCAGTACTTC
TRBV7-3,NA,TRBJ2-2,TRBD1,CASSSRQGANTGELFF,TGTGCCAGCAGCTCCCGACAGGGGGCAAACACCGGGGAGCTGTTTTTT
TRBV7-6,large,TRBJ2-3,NA,CASSSGTYTDTQYF,TGTGCCAGCAGCTCCGGGACCTACACAGATACGCAGTATTTT
TRBV5-1,NA,TRBJ1-2,NA,CASSLDVMSGPYGYTF,TGCGCCAGCAGCTTGGACGTGATGTCAGGGCCCTATGGCTACACCTTC
TRBV11-3,few,TRBJ2-5,TRBD1,CASSAWDRGQGETQYF,TGTGCCAGCAGCGCCTGGGACAGGGGGCAGGGTGAGACCCAGTACTTC
TRBV27,NA,TRBJ2-1,TRBD2,CASSFLPSGRTNEQFF,TGTGCCAGCAGTTTCCTTCCTAGCGGGAGGACCAATGAGCAGTTCTTC
TRBV5-4,NA,TRBJ2-5,TRBD1,CASSLRRQGQETQYF,TGTGCCAGCAGCCTAAGAAGACAGGGACAAGAGACCCAGTACTTC
TRBV20-1,few,TRBJ2-1,TRBD2,CSASPPSGGNNEQFF,TGCAGTGCTAGCCCCCCTAGCGGGGGGAACAATGAGCAGTTCTTC
TRBV7-9,once,TRBJ2-5,NA,CASRATGQETQYF,TGTGCCAGCAGGGCCACAGGGCAAGAGACCCAGTACTTC
TRBV25-1,NA,TRBJ1-2,TRBD1,CASSGTGGYAFYGYTF,TGTGCCAGCAGTGGGACAGGGGGGTATGCCTTCTATGGCTACACCTTC
TRBV24-1,NA,TRBJ1-4,TRBD1,CATSVRTNRGTNEKLFF,TGTGCCACCAGTGTCCGTACCAACAGGGGAACTAATGAAAAACTGTTTTTT
TRBV6-4,NA,TRBJ2-7,NA,CASRRGRDHPEQYF,TGTGCCAGCAGGAGGGGCAGGGACCACCCCGAGCAGTACTTC
TRBV18,few,TRBJ2-5,NA,CASSGLGGETQYF,TGTGCCAGCTCGGGCCTTGGTGGAGAGACCCAGTACTTC
TRBV5-4,NA,TRBJ1-5,NA,CASSYRGAGQPQHF,TGTGCCAGCAGCTATCGGGGCGCGGGGCAGCCCCAGCATTTT
TRBV28,few,TRBJ2-1,TRBD2,CASSWRGIFSGVYNEQFF,TGTGCCAGCAGTTGGAGGGGAATTTTTAGCGGGGTTTACAATGAGCAGTTCTTC
TRBV6-1,few,TRBJ2-3,NA,CASSAGLDTQYF,TGTGCCAGCAGTGCAGGGCTAGATACGCAGTATTTT
TRBV20-1,NA,TRBJ2-1,TRBD2,CSAPLGGRAYNEQFF,TGCAGTGCACCACTCGGCGGGAGGGCCTACAATGAGCAGTTCTTC
TRBV15,NA,TRBJ2-7,TRBD2,CATSPRLAGDNEQYF,TGTGCCACCAGCCCCCGACTAGCGGGAGATAACGAGCAGTACTTC
TRBV2,few,TRBJ1-5,NA,CASSFGTDQPQHF,TGTGCCAGCAGTTTTGGGACTGATCAGCCCCAGCATTTT
TRBV24-1,NA,TRBJ2-5,NA,CATSDPSGDGETQYF,TGTGCCACCAGTGATCCTTCAGGGGACGGGGAGACCCAGTACTTC
TRBV10-3,once,TRBJ1-3,NA,CAIKGSGNTIYF,TGTGCCATCAAGGGCTCTGGAAACACCATATATTTT
TRBV10-3,few,TRBJ1-2,NA,CAISAGEGDGYTF,TGTGCCATCAGTGCAGGCGAGGGGGATGGCTACACCTTC
TRBV20-1,NA,TRBJ1-2,NA,CSARVNIGYTF,TGCAGTGCTAGAGTTAATATTGGCTACACCTTC
TRBV30,NA,TRBJ1-4,NA,CAWSRRYGVSNEKLFF,TGTGCCTGGAGTCGTAGATACGGGGTGTCGAATGAAAAACTGTTTTTT
TRBV27,NA,TRBJ2-1,NA,CASSSPDVYNEQFF,TGTGCCAGCAGTTCGCCCGACGTATACAATGAGCAGTTCTTC
TRBV12-3/TRBV12-4,NA,TRBJ2-1,NA,CASSRGSSYNEQFF,TGTGCCAGCAGCCGGGGAAGCTCCTACAATGAGCAGTTCTTC
TRBV30,NA,TRBJ1-5,TRBD1,CAWSEGQGEVQPQHF,TGTGCCTGGAGTGAAGGACAGGGGGAGGTTCAGCCCCAGCATTTT
TRBV20-1,NA,TRBJ2-7,NA,CSARMIYEQYF,TGCAGTGCTAGGATGATCTACGAGCAGTACTTC
TRBV20-1,once,TRBJ2-1,NA,CSAQDGSGTNEQFF,TGCAGTGCTCAGGACGGGAGTGGGACCAATGAGCAGTTCTTC
TRBV10-3,few,TRBJ1-4,NA,CAISEAGHGEKLFF,TGTGCCATCAGTGAGGCAGGGCATGGGGAAAAACTGTTTTTT
TRBV27,few,TRBJ1-5,TRBD1,CASRLQGANQPQHF,TGTGCCAGCAGGCTACAGGGGGCGAATCAGCCCCAGCATTTT
TRBV20-1,NA,TRBJ2-5,TRBD1,CSVLSSRGKETQYF,TGCAGTGTCCTATCCAGCAGGGGGAAAGAGACCCAGTACTTC